This TCR beta chain was recovered during a study of T cell responses to AZD1222 COVID-19 vaccine. Here immunoSEQ multiplex PCR was the method, and the copy in TCRdb shows in-frame clones only, minus some. This table holds about 73,000 clones, about 91% found once. General study results and limits: At baseline, seropositivity was found in only 5 to 7 AZD1222 recipients. It should be noted that donors were predominantly white British and more often female, and clonal diversity was possibly underestimated.

Germline values: CDR1 LNHDA, CDR2 SQIVND (reference sequence). The ends were cut back, 0 bases at V and 8 bases at J, with 13 bases in the middle. CDR3 length: 14 amino acids. Concerning this clone itself: Antigen specificity is unknown.

Sequenced material: peripheral blood, taken on day 0 of AZD1222 vaccination. The chain joins TRBV19 to TRBJ1-1, with no clear D. The clonotype originates from an adult in good health. Written as DNA, the CDR3 is TGTGCCAGTAGTATAGAAGGCGGACGTATAGAAGCTTTCTTT. Its translation is CASSIEGGRIEAFF.